The sequence of this T cell receptor beta chain was determined in a study of T-cell reconstitution after alpha-beta-depleted transplantation in children. General study findings and limits: Some patients showed high day-60 TCRbeta diversity, which derived from surviving recipient T cells and thymic progenitors. Alpha-beta T cells present about two months after transplant were reported to originate from several hundred expanded graft clones. Most T-cell counts and diversity one year after the transplant came from T cells that were newly produced.

This clonotype has more than one count but fewer than ten. The antigen remains unidentified. Preparation of the TCRbeta library involved a method that used unique molecular identifiers. TCRdb itself ran the PCR reads through MiXCR, one entry per CDR3 protein. The sample has some 200,000 distinct CDR3 sequences, roughly 8.3% seen once. This specimen consisted of PBMCs, mostly from graft donor cells, obtained 360 days after TCRalphabeta/CD19-depleted stem cell transplant. The origin of this receptor is a male patient aged 2 to 9 who had a stem cell transplant for acute myeloid leukemia, so the T cells may come from the graft donor.

The CDR3: CASSPGPHYEQYF. Written as DNA, the CDR3 is TGTGCCAGCAGTCCAGGGCCTCACTACGAGCAGTACTTC. V is TRBV25-1 and J is TRBJ2-7; TRBD1 might be the D (5 bases). CDR1 is MGHDK and CDR2 is SYGVNS in the germline V gene. This CDR3 is built from 13 residues. Trimming shortened V by 5 bases and J by 3 bases, and 11 bases separated the two germline ends.